Sequencing of this TCR beta chain was carried out in a study of blood T cell repertoires in COVID-19. Study background: Symptom resolution, clearance, or two negative PCRs marked donors in Cohort 3 as recovered. Sample material is recorded as cDNA or gDNA derived from T cells, B-cell-depleted T cells, or PBMCs.

The CDR3 totals 22 residues. The germline gives CDR1 SGHTA, CDR2 FQGNSA. V was clipped by 0 bases and J by 3 bases; unmatched bases: 18. Authors' processing steps: It was from reference gene primer amplification that nucleated cell counts were estimated. Profiled with immunoSEQ multiplex PCR; TCRdb holds only in-frame clones, not every one. V, J and clone size derive from that table, while D and trimming were established from the DNA sequence. This table has 330,000 or so clones, about 87% appearing once. Cohort allocation depended upon clinical history that participants reported. The TCR originated in a man aged 40-49 years in a cohort exposed to, infected with or recovered from COVID-19 (not recorded which). The chain couples TRBV7-2 to TRBJ2-2; 11 nucleotides line up with TRBD2. The specimen was PBMCs or T cells enriched from blood (not recorded which). CDR3: CASSLAQVAGGPSKSDTGELFF. For the CDR3, the DNA is TGTGCCAGCAGCTTAGCCCAGGTAGCGGGAGGGCCTAGCAAGAGCGACACCGGGGAGCTGTTTTTT.